This TCR beta chain was identified during a study of blood T cell repertoires in COVID-19. CDR1 LGHNT and CDR2 FRNRAP come from the germline V gene. The CDR3 contains 13 residues. The ends lost 5 bases at V and 6 bases at J; junction bases unmatched: 2. Produced via immunoSEQ multiplex PCR; TCRdb's table is partial and in-frame only. The data contain 430,000 or so clones, 80% to 90% of them singletons. The gene calls are TRBV12-5 and TRBJ2-4, with 9 bases aligning to TRBD2. This TCR was recovered from a young man with COVID-19, enrolled during active disease. Input material: peripheral blood. CDR3 in DNA: TGTGCTAGTGGTCAAGCGGGAGGAAACATTCAGTACTTC. Its translation is CASGQAGGNIQYF.